Listed below are T cell receptor beta chains from one sample, sequenced in a study of T-cell reconstitution after alpha-beta-depleted transplantation in children. A single record per CDR3 protein comes from TCRdb applying MiXCR to the PCR reads. This sample has under 850,000 distinct CDR3 sequences, with around 13% found just once. This material consisted of PBMCs, taken before TCRalphabeta/CD19-depleted stem cell transplant. Receptors were obtained from a girl aged 2-10 years with congenital amegakaryocytic thrombocytopenia, due to receive a stem cell transplant. The conserved cysteine and the conserved F or W are not part of the CDR3 here. Each record gives: J gene, V gene, CDR3 protein.

j_call: TRBJ1-2; v_call: TRBV10-3; cdr3_aa: AISPGTAPNYGYT
j_call: TRBJ2-7; v_call: TRBV20-1; cdr3_aa: SARDPSGEQY
j_call: TRBJ2-4; v_call: TRBV29-1; cdr3_aa: SVSRDRNIQY
j_call: TRBJ2-7; v_call: TRBV7-9; cdr3_aa: ASSFGWAGTGNYEQY
j_call: TRBJ2-1; v_call: TRBV5-8; cdr3_aa: ASSFGEGTYNEQF
j_call: TRBJ2-2; v_call: TRBV4-2; cdr3_aa: ASSQDFLAVTGELF
j_call: TRBJ2-3; v_call: TRBV5-1; cdr3_aa: ASSPGQGAYPSTDTQY
j_call: TRBJ1-2; v_call: TRBV20-1; cdr3_aa: SAGPEGSGYT
j_call: TRBJ2-2; v_call: TRBV11-2; cdr3_aa: ASSLGGLAGIGELF
j_call: TRBJ2-7; v_call: TRBV29-1; cdr3_aa: SVASQVPYEQY
j_call: TRBJ2-6; v_call: TRBV19; cdr3_aa: ASRLAGFSGANVLT
j_call: TRBJ2-7; v_call: TRBV20-1; cdr3_aa: SAIAGGAYEQY
j_call: TRBJ2-1; v_call: TRBV5-1; cdr3_aa: ASSVSGRQF
j_call: TRBJ1-2; v_call: TRBV5-1; cdr3_aa: ASRDGTGYT
j_call: TRBJ2-2; v_call: TRBV5-1; cdr3_aa: ASSLGQRTTGELF
j_call: TRBJ2-1; v_call: TRBV6-5; cdr3_aa: ASSYDNGRANEQF
j_call: TRBJ1-4; v_call: TRBV2; cdr3_aa: ASNQVRDEKLF
j_call: TRBJ2-1; v_call: TRBV20-1; cdr3_aa: SAIPGLAAYNEQF
j_call: TRBJ1-2; v_call: TRBV5-1; cdr3_aa: ASSLAGQSGLTFYGYT
j_call: TRBJ2-7; v_call: TRBV9; cdr3_aa: ASSKTGYEQY
j_call: TRBJ2-1; v_call: TRBV20-1; cdr3_aa: SARDRWTRDGFYNEQF
j_call: TRBJ1-5; v_call: TRBV9; cdr3_aa: ASSPSTGQGAFNQPQH
j_call: TRBJ2-3; v_call: TRBV20-1; cdr3_aa: SAPSGFITDTQY
j_call: TRBJ2-2; v_call: TRBV5-1; cdr3_aa: ASSLGQPGELF
j_call: TRBJ2-2; v_call: TRBV20-1; cdr3_aa: SAPLFNGYTGELF
j_call: TRBJ2-1; v_call: TRBV29-1; cdr3_aa: SPMVRGNEQF
j_call: TRBJ2-3; v_call: TRBV5-1; cdr3_aa: ASSLVPLANTQY
j_call: TRBJ2-5; v_call: TRBV20-1; cdr3_aa: SARDLGAGTAETQY
j_call: TRBJ1-1; v_call: TRBV4-1; cdr3_aa: ASSQVSGQGTEAF
j_call: TRBJ2-1; v_call: TRBV3-1; cdr3_aa: ASSQLSNEQF
j_call: TRBJ2-3; v_call: TRBV4-1; cdr3_aa: ASSFVIAGGRLGDTQY
j_call: TRBJ1-1; v_call: TRBV12-3/TRBV12-4; cdr3_aa: ASSSTRYTEAF
j_call: TRBJ2-4; v_call: TRBV28; cdr3_aa: ASSYAPSGTGENIQY
j_call: TRBJ2-7; v_call: TRBV5-6; cdr3_aa: ASSTTNRGTYEQY
j_call: TRBJ2-1; v_call: TRBV5-1; cdr3_aa: ASSATSGKDEQF
j_call: TRBJ1-1; v_call: TRBV5-1; cdr3_aa: ASSLGRGQLNTEAF
j_call: TRBJ2-6; v_call: TRBV12-3/TRBV12-4; cdr3_aa: ASSQRFDRAGANVLT
j_call: TRBJ1-2; v_call: TRBV19; cdr3_aa: ASGIDRQGTYGYT
j_call: TRBJ2-5; v_call: TRBV5-1; cdr3_aa: STGTSEEETQY
j_call: TRBJ1-2; v_call: TRBV15; cdr3_aa: ATSREGQYSDYT
j_call: TRBJ1-5; v_call: TRBV20-1; cdr3_aa: SARPMGGTNQPQH
j_call: TRBJ1-4; v_call: TRBV4-1; cdr3_aa: ASSPTGFPNEKLF
j_call: TRBJ2-7; v_call: TRBV5-1; cdr3_aa: ASSLHPGSGEQY